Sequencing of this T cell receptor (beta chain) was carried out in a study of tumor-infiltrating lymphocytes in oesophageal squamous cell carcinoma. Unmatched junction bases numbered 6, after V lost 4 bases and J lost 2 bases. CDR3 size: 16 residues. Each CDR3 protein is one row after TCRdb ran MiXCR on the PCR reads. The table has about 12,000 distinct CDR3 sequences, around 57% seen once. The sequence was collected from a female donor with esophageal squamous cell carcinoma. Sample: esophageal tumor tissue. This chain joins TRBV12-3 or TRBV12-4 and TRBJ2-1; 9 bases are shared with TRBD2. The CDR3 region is CASSSQRGATYNEQFF. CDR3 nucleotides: TGTGCCAGCAGTTCACAGCGGGGGGCGACCTACAATGAGCAGTTCTTC.